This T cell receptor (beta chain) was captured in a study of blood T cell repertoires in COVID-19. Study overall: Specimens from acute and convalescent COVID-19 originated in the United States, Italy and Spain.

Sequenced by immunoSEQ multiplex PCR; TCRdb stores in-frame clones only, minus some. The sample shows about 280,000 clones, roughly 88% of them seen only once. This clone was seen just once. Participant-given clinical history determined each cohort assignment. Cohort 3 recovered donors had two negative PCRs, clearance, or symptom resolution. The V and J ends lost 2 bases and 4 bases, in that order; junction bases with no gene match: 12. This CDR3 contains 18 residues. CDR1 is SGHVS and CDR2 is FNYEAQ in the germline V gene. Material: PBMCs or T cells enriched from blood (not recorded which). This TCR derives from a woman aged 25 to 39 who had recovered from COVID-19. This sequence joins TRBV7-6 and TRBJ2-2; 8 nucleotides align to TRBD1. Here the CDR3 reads CASSLRSVRGLVTGELFF. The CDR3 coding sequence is TGTGCCAGCAGCTTAAGGTCCGTCAGGGGGCTTGTCACCGGGGAGCTGTTTTTT. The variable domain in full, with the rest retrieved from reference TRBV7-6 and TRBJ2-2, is GAGVSQSPRYKVTKRGQDVALRCDPISGHVSLYWYRQALGQGPEFLTYFNYEAQQDKSGLPNDRFSAERPEGSISTLTIQRTEQRDSAMYRCASSLRSVRGLVTGELFFGEGSRLTVL.